This T cell receptor beta chain was recovered during a study of radiation and T cells in renal cell carcinoma. Between the trimmed V and J ends, which lost 7 bases and 10 bases, there was a span of 16 bases. Germline V gene data show CDR1 as MGHDK and CDR2 as SYGVNS. The length of the CDR3 is 12 residues. Clones were read by immunoSEQ multiplex PCR, and TCRdb kept only the in-frame ones, dropping some. The sample holds 15,000 to 20,000 clones, about 60% seen once. This sample's treatment: treatment-naive control, cytoreductive nephrectomy. Broader study findings: Irradiated tumors had higher TCR clonality than control tumors. Only small tumor regions of around 1 g were sampled.

As to this clone: The target antigen is unknown.

The gene calls are TRBV25-1 and TRBJ1-1; D is ambiguous. The material sequenced was tumor tissue, taken from a patient whose treatment was nephrectomy without radiotherapy. This clonotype was sampled from a man over 45 with renal cell carcinoma. The CDR3 DNA sequence: TGTGCCAGCACTTCTGGCGGGGAAGGAGCTTTCTTT. Translated, it gives CASTSGGEGAFF.